This T cell receptor (beta chain) was sequenced for a study of glioma-infiltrating T cells. TCR alpha and beta CDR3 regions were amplified from RNA using iRepertoire nested multiplex PCR. TCRdb passed the multiplex PCR reads through MiXCR, listing each CDR3 protein once. The table lists about 190,000 distinct CDR3 sequences, 32% of them singletons. Germline CDR1 and CDR2: MNHNY and SVGAGI (reference sequence). Trimming removed 5 bases from V and 2 bases from J, with 13 bases in between. The CDR3 is 15 amino acids. Sequenced sample: glioma tissue, nonneoplastic brain tissue, or PBMCs (not recorded which). This receptor was identified in a human donor with low-grade glioma or glioblastoma, undergoing nonglioma brain surgery, or in good health (not recorded which). This sequence joins TRBV6-6 and TRBJ1-5, with a possible D match to TRBD1 (5 bases). In DNA form, the CDR3 reads TGTGCCAGCAGTCCCAGCGCGGGGGGCAATCAGCCCCAGCATTTT. Its translation: CASSPSAGGNQPQHF.